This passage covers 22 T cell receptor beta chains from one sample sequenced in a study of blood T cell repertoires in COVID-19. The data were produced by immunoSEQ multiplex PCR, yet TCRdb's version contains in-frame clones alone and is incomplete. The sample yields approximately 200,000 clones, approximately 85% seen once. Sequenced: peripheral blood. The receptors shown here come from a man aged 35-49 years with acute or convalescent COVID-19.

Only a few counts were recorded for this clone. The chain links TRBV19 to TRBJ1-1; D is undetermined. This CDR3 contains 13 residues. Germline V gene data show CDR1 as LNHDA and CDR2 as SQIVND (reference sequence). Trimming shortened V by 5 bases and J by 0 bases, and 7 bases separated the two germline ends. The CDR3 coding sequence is TGTGCCAGTAGTTCCGGGGTGAACACTGAAGCTTTCTTT. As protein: CASSSGVNTEAFF.

The CDR3 DNA follows: TGTGCCAGTAGTATCGGGGGACAGGGCAACTATGGCTACACCTTC. As protein: CASSIGGQGNYGYTF. This chain connects TRBV19 to TRBJ1-2; TRBD1 matches at 9 bases. The V and J ends lost 3 bases and 2 bases, in that order; junction bases with no gene match: 4. Germline loops: CDR1 LNHDA, CDR2 SQIVND (reference sequence). The CDR3 runs 15 residues.

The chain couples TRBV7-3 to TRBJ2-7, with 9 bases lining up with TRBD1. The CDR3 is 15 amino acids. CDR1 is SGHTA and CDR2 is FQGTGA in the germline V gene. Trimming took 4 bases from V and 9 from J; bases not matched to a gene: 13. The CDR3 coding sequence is TGTGCCAGCAGCTCCGGACAGGGGATCGTTTCGGCGCAGTACTTC. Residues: CASSSGQGIVSAQYF. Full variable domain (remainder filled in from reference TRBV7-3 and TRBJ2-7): GAGVSQTPSNKVTEKGKYVELRCDPISGHTALYWYRQSLGQGPEFLIYFQGTGAADDSGLPNDRFFAVRPEGSVSTLKIQRTERGDSAVYLCASSSGQGIVSAQYFGPGTRLTVT.

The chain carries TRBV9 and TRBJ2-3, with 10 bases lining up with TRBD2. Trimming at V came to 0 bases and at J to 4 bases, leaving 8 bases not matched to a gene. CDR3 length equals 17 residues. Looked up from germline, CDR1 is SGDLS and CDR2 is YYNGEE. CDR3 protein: CASSVVSSGGTSDTQYF. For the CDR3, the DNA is TGTGCCAGCAGCGTAGTCTCTAGCGGGGGAACATCAGATACGCAGTATTTT.

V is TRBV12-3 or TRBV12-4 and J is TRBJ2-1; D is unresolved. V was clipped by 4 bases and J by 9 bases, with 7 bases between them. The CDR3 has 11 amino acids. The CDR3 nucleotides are TGTGCCAGCAGTTCCCAATCTGAGCAGTTCTTC. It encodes CASSSQSEQFF.

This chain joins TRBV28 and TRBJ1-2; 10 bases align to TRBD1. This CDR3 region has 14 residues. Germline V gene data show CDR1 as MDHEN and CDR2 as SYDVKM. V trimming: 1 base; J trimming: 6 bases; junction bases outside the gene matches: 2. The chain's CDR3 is CASSLFGQGDGYTF. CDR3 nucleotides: TGTGCCAGCAGTTTATTCGGACAGGGGGATGGCTACACCTTC.

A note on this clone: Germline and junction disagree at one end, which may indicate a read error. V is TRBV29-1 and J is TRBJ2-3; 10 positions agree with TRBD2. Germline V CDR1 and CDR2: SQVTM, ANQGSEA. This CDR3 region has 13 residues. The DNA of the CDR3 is TGCAGCGCTGAACTAGCGGGGACAGATACGCAGTATTTT. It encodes CSAELAGTDTQYF.

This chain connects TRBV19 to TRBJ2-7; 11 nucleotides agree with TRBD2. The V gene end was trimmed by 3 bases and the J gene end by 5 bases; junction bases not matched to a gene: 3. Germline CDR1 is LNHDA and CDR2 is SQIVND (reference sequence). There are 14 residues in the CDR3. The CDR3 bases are TGTGCCAGTAGTATTGGGGGACTAGCGGACGAGCAGTACTTC. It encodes CASSIGGLADEQYF.

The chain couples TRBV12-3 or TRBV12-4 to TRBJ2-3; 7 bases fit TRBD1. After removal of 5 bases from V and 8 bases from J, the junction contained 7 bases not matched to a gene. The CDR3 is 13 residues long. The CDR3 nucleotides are TGTGCCAGCAGTGACAGGGTCATTGTTACGCAGTATTTT. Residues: CASSDRVIVTQYF.

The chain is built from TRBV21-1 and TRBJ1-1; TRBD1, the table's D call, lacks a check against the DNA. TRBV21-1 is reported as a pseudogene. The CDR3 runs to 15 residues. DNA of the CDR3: TGTGCCAGCAGCAAGAGGACAGGGGGTTTCACTGAAGCTTTCTTT. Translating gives CASSKRTGGFTEAFF.

The CDR3 DNA reads TGCAGCGCCTATTCCGGGACAGGTGGAGGGGGTGAGCAGTTCTTC. Translation: CSAYSGTGGGGEQFF. This chain links TRBV29-1 with TRBJ2-1; 8 bases align to TRBD1. The CDR3 is 15 amino acids. Germline V lookup: CDR1 SQVTM, CDR2 ANQGSEA. J lost 9 bases, V lost 7 bases, and 17 bases had no gene match.

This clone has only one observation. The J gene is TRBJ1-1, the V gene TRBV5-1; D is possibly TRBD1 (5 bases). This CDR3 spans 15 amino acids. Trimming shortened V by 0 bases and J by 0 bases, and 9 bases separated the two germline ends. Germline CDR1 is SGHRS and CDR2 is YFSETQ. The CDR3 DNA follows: TGCGCCAGCAGCTTGGGCGGGGCCATGAACACTGAAGCTTTCTTT. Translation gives CASSLGGAMNTEAFF.

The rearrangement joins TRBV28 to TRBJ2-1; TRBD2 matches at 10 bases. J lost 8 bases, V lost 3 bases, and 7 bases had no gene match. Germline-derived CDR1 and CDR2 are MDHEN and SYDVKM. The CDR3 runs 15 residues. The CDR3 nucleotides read TGTGCCAGCAGTTTTAATAGCGGGGGGTTTTATGAGCAGTTCTTC. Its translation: CASSFNSGGFYEQFF.

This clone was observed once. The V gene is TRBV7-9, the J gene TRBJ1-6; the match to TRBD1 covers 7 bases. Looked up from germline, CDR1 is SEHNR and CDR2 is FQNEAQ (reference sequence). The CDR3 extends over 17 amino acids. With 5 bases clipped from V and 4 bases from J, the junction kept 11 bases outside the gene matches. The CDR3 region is CASSPTGPSSYNSPLHF. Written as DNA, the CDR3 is TGTGCCAGCAGCCCGACAGGGCCGTCCTCATATAATTCACCCCTCCACTTT.

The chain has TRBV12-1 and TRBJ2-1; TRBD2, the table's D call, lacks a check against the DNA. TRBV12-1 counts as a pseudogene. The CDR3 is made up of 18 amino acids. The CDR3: CASSFVSAGARSYNEQFF. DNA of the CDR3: TGTGCCAGCAGCTTTGTATCGGCGGGGGCCCGCTCCTACAATGAGCAGTTCTTC.

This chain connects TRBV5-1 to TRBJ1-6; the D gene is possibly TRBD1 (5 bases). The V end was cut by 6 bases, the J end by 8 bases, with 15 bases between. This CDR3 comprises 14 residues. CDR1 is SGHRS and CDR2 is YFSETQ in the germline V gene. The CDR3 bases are TGCGCCAGCACTGCGGGGGTCCTGGATTCACCCCTCCACTTT. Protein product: CASTAGVLDSPLHF.

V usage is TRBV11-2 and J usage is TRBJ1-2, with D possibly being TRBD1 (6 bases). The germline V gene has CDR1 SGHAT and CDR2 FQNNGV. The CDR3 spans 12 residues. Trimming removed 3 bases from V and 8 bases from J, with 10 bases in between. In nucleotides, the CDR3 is TGTGCCAGCAGCTTGGGGGGGCTGGGCTACACCTTC. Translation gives CASSLGGLGYTF.

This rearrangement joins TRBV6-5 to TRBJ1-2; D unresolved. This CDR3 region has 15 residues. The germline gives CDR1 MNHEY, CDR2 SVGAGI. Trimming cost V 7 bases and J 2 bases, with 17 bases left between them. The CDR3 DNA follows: TGTGCCAGCATCCCTCCCGGGATTCAAAACTATGGCTACACCTTC. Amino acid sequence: CASIPPGIQNYGYTF.

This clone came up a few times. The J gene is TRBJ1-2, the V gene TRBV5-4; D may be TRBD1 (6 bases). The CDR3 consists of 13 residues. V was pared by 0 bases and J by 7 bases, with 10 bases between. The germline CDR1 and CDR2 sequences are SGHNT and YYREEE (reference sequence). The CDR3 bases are TGTGCCAGCAGCTTGGACAGGGATGCTGGCTACACCTTC. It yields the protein CASSLDRDAGYTF.

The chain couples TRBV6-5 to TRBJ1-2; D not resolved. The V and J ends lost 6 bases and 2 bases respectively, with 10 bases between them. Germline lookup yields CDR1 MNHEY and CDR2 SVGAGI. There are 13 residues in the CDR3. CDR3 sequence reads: CASRGSPNYGYTF. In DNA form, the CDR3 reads TGTGCCAGCAGGGGCAGTCCAAACTATGGCTACACCTTC.

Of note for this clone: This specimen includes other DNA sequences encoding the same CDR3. CDR3 DNA sequence: TGCGCCAGCAGCCAAGATCAGGGCTACGAGCAGTACTTC. As protein: CASSQDQGYEQYF. V and J are TRBV4-3 and TRBJ2-7; maybe TRBD1 (5 bases). The germline CDR1 and CDR2 sequences are LGHNA and YSLEER. The germline V and J ends were trimmed by 0 bases and 3 bases, with 6 bases remaining between them. CDR3 length: 13 amino acids.

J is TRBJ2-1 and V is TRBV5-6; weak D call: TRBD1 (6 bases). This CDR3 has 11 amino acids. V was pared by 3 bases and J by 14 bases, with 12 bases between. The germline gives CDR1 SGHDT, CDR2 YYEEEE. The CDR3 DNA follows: TGTGCCAGCAGCTACGACAGGAGTGAGTTCTTC. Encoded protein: CASSYDRSEFF.